These 10 T cell receptor beta chains share one sample of origin, sequenced in a study of long-term antiretroviral therapy in people with HIV. An immunoSEQ assay, version v3.0, was performed at survey level. Clones were sequenced by immunoSEQ multiplex PCR, and TCRdb holds only the in-frame ones, with some missing. This sample has over 15,000 clones; roughly nine tenths occur once, and the top ten carry 7.5% to 9.5%. The sequencing here drew on unsorted PBMCs, taken 0.3 years after starting antiretroviral therapy. The receptors shown here come from a man in his 60s with HIV.

This sequence joins TRBV14 and TRBJ1-2; possibly TRBD1 for D (6 bases). Trimming removed 1 base at V and 7 bases at J, with 13 bases between. CDR1 is SGHDN and CDR2 is FVKESK in the germline V gene. The CDR3 length is 14 residues. CDR3 protein: CASSQVVPGVGYTF. The DNA for the CDR3 is TGTGCCAGCAGCCAAGTGGTTCCAGGGGTTGGCTACACCTTC.

This chain uses TRBV10-2 with TRBJ2-2; TRBD1 or TRBD2 may be the D gene (5 bases each). The CDR3 extends over 15 amino acids. Germline V lookup: CDR1 WSHSY, CDR2 SAAADI. Trimming took 6 bases from V and 0 from J, leaving 11 bases between them. The CDR3 reads CASRGRIANTGELFF. DNA for the CDR3: TGCGCCAGCAGGGGACGTATCGCGAACACCGGGGAGCTGTTTTTT.

The chain uses TRBV28 and TRBJ1-3; TRBD1 might be the D (6 bases). V was shortened by 6 bases and J by 0 bases, with 21 bases between the two germline ends. CDR1 MDHEN and CDR2 SYDVKM come from the germline V gene. The CDR3 is made up of 18 amino acids. The CDR3 DNA follows: TGTGCCAGCAGCCTAACGCCAGGGGCACTTCACTCTGGAAACACCATATATTTT. It is translated as CASSLTPGALHSGNTIYF. Complete variable domain (other parts from reference TRBV28 and TRBJ1-3): DVKVTQSSRYLVKRTGEKVFLECVQDMDHENMFWYRQDPGLGLRLIYFSYDVKMKEKGDIPEGYSVSREKKERFSLILESASTNQTSMYLCASSLTPGALHSGNTIYFGEGSWLTVV.

The genes are TRBV5-1 and TRBJ2-2, with D possibly TRBD2 on 6 matching bases. The V gene lost 4 bases and the J gene lost 8 bases, with 21 bases spanning the gap. Per germline, CDR1 SGHRS and CDR2 YFSETQ. CDR3 length: 16 residues. Here the CDR3 DNA reads TGCGCCAGCAGCCCGGGGGTAGCGTGGAAAACTGGGGAGCTGTTTTTT. It yields the protein CASSPGVAWKTGELFF.

This clone was recorded once. This sequence joins TRBV7-9 and TRBJ2-7, with D tentatively TRBD2 (5 bases). The CDR3 is 14 residues long. CDR1 is SEHNR, CDR2 FQNEAQ, per germline (reference sequence). The V and J ends lost 4 bases and 2 bases respectively, with 12 bases between them. The CDR3 loop reads CASSSTTKAYEQYF. Here the CDR3 DNA reads TGTGCCAGCAGCTCCACGACTAAAGCCTACGAGCAGTACTTC. Complete variable domain (other parts from reference TRBV7-9 and TRBJ2-7): DTGVSQNPRHKITKRGQNVTFRCDPISEHNRLYWYRQTLGQGPEFLTYFQNEAQLEKSRLLSDRFSAERPKGSFSTLEIQRTEQGDSAMYLCASSSTTKAYEQYFGPGTRLTVT.

The genes are TRBV19 and TRBJ1-1; a weak D match, TRBD1 (5 bases). CDR3 length: 15 amino acids. V was trimmed by 1 base and J by 10 bases, leaving 19 bases between them. CDR1 and CDR2 from the germline V gene are LNHDA and SQIVND (reference sequence). CDR3 nucleotide sequence: TGTGCCAGTAGTATAGTTGGGGGACTGGTCGCGGGAGCTTTCTTT. It is translated as CASSIVGGLVAGAFF.

This clone was picked up a small number of times. CDR3 nucleotide sequence: TGTGCCAGCAGTTCAGACAGGGATGGCTACACCTTC. It translates to CASSSDRDGYTF. V usage is TRBV6-5 and J usage is TRBJ1-2; 7 bases align to TRBD1. Germline V gives CDR1 MNHEY, CDR2 SVGAGI. The CDR3 has 12 amino acids. V was clipped by 4 bases and J by 6 bases; unmatched bases: 2.

This clone appeared a single time. The chain couples TRBV9 to TRBJ1-3, with no clear D. Trimming took off 1 base at V and 0 bases at J, with 14 bases between the two ends. This CDR3 is 17 amino acids long. Germline V gene data show CDR1 as SGDLS and CDR2 as YYNGEE. CDR3 DNA sequence: TGTGCCAGCAGCGTATCCCCAACTAGGAACTCTGGAAACACCATATATTTT. It codes for CASSVSPTRNSGNTIYF.

This clone was detected only once. The rearrangement joins TRBV5-4 to TRBJ2-1, with D perhaps being TRBD1 or TRBD2 (5 bases each). The V gene's germline CDR1 is SGHNT and CDR2 YYREEE (reference sequence). This CDR3 is built from 12 residues. V was clipped by 4 bases and J by 8 bases, with 10 bases between them. This CDR3 reads CASSRGVDEQFF. The CDR3, as DNA: TGTGCCAGCAGCCGAGGGGTTGATGAGCAGTTCTTC.

V usage is TRBV11-1 and J usage is TRBJ2-2, with D unresolved. The V end lost 5 bases, the J end lost 3 bases, and 10 bases lay between the germline ends. Germline V gene data show CDR1 as SGHAT and CDR2 as FQDESV (reference sequence). This CDR3 region has 14 residues. In DNA form, the CDR3 reads TGTGCCAGCAGCCTTAGGGCCGACACCGGGGAGCTGTTTTTT. Its protein product is CASSLRADTGELFF. The full variable domain, in which reference TRBV11-1 and TRBJ2-2 provide the parts outside the CDR3, is EAEVAQSPRYKITEKSQAVAFWCDPISGHATLYWYRQILGQGPELLVQFQDESVVDDSQLPKDRFSAERLKGVDSTLKIQPAELGDSAMYLCASSLRADTGELFFGEGSRLTVL.